This T cell receptor beta chain is drawn from a study of cytomegalovirus exposure and HLA in healthy donors. Losses at the gene ends were 1 base for V and 6 bases for J; bases not matched to a gene: 12. The CDR3 covers 16 residues. In germline, CDR1 is MNHEY, CDR2 SMNVEV (reference sequence). These donors, healthy bone marrow donors, were studied. The study's findings and limits: TCR beta chains associated with HLA were, in a later analysis, more clonally expanded than equally common others. The listing of 150 to 200 TCR beta chains classed them as cytomegalovirus-associated.

The PCR employed 60 Vbeta primers together with 13 Jbeta primers. Using immunoSEQ multiplex PCR, the repertoire was profiled, and TCRdb retains in-frame clones only, with some absent. This table holds about 180,000 clones, approximately 80% found once. For this clone: The antigen is unknown.

The chain is built from TRBV27 and TRBJ2-7, with 7 bases identical to TRBD1. The specimen sequenced was PBMCs. This sequence was found in a woman between 45 and 60 years old in good health and CMV-seronegative. The CDR3 DNA sequence: TGTGCCAGCAGTTTATTACGAAGAGACAGGGCCCTCGAGCAGTACTTC. This gives the protein CASSLLRRDRALEQYF.